This TCR beta chain was retrieved from a study of cytomegalovirus exposure and HLA in healthy donors. V shed 2 bases and J shed 2 bases, with 9 bases lying between them. The germline gives CDR1 SGHTA, CDR2 FQGTGA. This CDR3 contains 14 residues. Primers included in the PCR were 60 Vbeta and 13 Jbeta primers. Here immunoSEQ multiplex PCR was the method, and the copy in TCRdb shows in-frame clones only, minus some. The sample yields roughly 68,000 clones, around 70% seen once. Turning to this clone: Its antigen is not known.

Whole-study results and caveats: Through in vitro validation, a few CMV-associated chains were shown to be specific for CMV antigens.

The rearrangement links TRBV7-3 to TRBJ1-1; D remains ambiguous. Sample: PBMCs. This receptor was obtained from a man aged 35-49 years in good health and CMV-seropositive. The chain's CDR3 is CASSLVPGNTEAFF. The CDR3 DNA reads TGTGCCAGCAGCTTAGTCCCAGGCAACACTGAAGCTTTCTTT.